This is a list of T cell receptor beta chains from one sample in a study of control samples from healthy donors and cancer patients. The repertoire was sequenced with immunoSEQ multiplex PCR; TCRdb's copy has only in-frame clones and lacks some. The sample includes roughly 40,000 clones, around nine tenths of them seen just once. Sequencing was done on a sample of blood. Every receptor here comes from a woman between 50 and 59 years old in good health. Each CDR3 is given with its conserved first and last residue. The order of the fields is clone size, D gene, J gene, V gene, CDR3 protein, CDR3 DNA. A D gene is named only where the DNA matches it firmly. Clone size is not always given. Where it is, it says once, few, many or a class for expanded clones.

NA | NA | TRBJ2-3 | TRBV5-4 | CASSLDLGRTDTQYF | TGTGCCAGCAGCTTGGATCTAGGGCGCACAGATACGCAGTATTTT
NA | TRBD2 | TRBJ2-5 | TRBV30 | CAWSPTSALEETQYF | TGTGCCTGGAGTCCGACTAGCGCCCTTGAAGAGACCCAGTACTTC
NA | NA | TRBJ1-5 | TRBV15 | CATSRLGPKGSNQPQHF | TGTGCCACCAGCAGATTGGGACCCAAAGGAAGCAATCAGCCCCAGCATTTT
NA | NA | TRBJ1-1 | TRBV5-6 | CASSFGTSNTEAFF | TGTGCCAGCAGCTTCGGGACATCTAACACTGAAGCTTTCTTT
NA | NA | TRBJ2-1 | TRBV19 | CASRADRSSYNEQFF | TGTGCCAGTAGGGCAGACAGAAGCTCCTACAATGAGCAGTTCTTC
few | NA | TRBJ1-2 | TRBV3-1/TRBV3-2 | CASSQGLNYGYTF | TGTGCCAGCAGCCAGGGCCTTAACTATGGCTACACCTTC
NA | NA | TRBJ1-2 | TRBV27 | CASSPHGSSNYGYTF | TGTGCCAGCAGTCCCCATGGTTCATCTAACTATGGCTACACCTTC
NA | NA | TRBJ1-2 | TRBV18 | CASSPGAGRYGYTF | TGTGCCAGCTCACCCGGGGCAGGGAGGTATGGCTACACCTTC
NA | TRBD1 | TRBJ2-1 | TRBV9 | CASSFRTGNYAYNEQFF | TGTGCCAGCAGCTTTCGGACAGGGAACTACGCCTACAATGAGCAGTTCTTC
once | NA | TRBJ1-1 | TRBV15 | CATSRDKVNTEAFF | TGTGCCACCAGCAGAGATAAGGTTAACACTGAAGCTTTCTTT
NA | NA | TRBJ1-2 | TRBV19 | CASTLDGLPLGGYTF | TGTGCCAGTACCCTGGACGGCCTCCCGTTGGGGGGCTACACCTTC
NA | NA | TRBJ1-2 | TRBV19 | CAVRSRGADYGYTF | TGTGCCGTCAGATCACGGGGCGCAGACTATGGCTACACCTTC
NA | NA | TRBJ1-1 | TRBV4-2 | CASSQDLVYQLRFF | TGTGCCAGCAGCCAAGATTTGGTTTATCAGTTAAGATTCTTT
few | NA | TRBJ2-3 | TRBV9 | CASSARTRGSTDTQYF | TGTGCCAGCAGCGCGCGGACAAGGGGAAGCACAGATACGCAGTATTTT
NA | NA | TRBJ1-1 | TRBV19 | CASSPSWINLEAFF | TGTGCCAGTAGTCCTTCCTGGATAAATCTTGAAGCTTTCTTT
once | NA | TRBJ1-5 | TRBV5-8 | CASSSQGVQPQHF | TGTGCCAGCAGCTCACAGGGAGTGCAGCCCCAGCATTTT
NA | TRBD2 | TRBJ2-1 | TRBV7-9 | CASSLTSGDEQFF | TGTGCCAGCAGCTTGACTAGCGGCGATGAGCAGTTCTTC
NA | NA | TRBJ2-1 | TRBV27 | CASSLINNNEQFF | TGTGCCAGCAGTTTAATTAATAACAATGAGCAGTTCTTC
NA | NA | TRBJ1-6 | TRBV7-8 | CASSLVGGLANSPLHF | TGTGCCAGCAGCTTAGTCGGCGGTCTGGCTAATTCACCCCTCCACTTT
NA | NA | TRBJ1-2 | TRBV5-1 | CASSSSQGPAGYTF | TGCGCCAGCAGCTCCTCCCAGGGCCCTGCTGGCTACACCTTC
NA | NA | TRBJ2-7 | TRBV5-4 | CASSEPGRAPGEQYF | TGTGCCAGCAGCGAACCCGGGAGAGCCCCAGGGGAGCAGTACTTC
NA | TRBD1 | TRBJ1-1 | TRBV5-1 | CASSSYRGMNTEAFF | TGCGCCAGCAGCTCTTACAGGGGCATGAACACTGAAGCTTTCTTT
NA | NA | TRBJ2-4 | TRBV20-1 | CSASKGFNIQYF | TGCAGTGCTAGTAAGGGTTTCAACATTCAGTACTTC
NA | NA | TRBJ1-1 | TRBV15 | CATQLNTEAFF | TGTGCCACCCAATTGAACACTGAAGCTTTCTTT
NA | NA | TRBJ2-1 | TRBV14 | CASSRPTRGEQFF | TGTGCCAGCAGCCGACCTACAAGGGGTGAGCAGTTCTTC
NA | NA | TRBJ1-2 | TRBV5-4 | CASSLFTGNYGYTF | TGTGCCAGCAGCTTGTTTACCGGTAACTATGGCTACACCTTC
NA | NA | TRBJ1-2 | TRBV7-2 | CASSPMRAYGYTF | TGTGCCAGCAGCCCCATGCGCGCCTATGGCTACACCTTC
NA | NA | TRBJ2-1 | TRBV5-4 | CASSFRTVNNEQFF | TGTGCCAGCAGCTTTAGGACGGTAAACAATGAGCAGTTCTTC
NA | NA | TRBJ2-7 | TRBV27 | CASSSDGYEQYF | TGTGCCAGCAGTTCGGACGGCTACGAGCAGTACTTC
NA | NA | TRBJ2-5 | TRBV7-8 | CASSLVAETQYF | TGTGCCAGCAGCTTAGTAGCAGAGACCCAGTACTTC